This TCR beta chain originates from a study of T cell repertoires in cytomegalovirus infection. Study-level background: The public TCR beta signatures pointed to both CMV infection and matching HLA type.

Study-level results: Dominating the ex vivo response were TCR beta clonotypes that were CMV-specific and HLA-C-restricted. Adding up the frequency of public TCR beta families identified people who carried CMV plus the relevant HLA.

TCRdb re-called the reads through MiXCR, storing one row per CDR3 protein. The sample holds some 600,000 distinct CDR3 sequences, less than 25% seen once. V shed 3 bases, J shed 0 bases, and the junction held 5 bases outside the gene matches. The CDR3 runs 16 residues. Only a few counts were recorded for this clonotype. Antigen unknown. The genes are TRBV12-3 or TRBV12-4 and TRBJ2-3; TRBD2 matches 8 bases. The TCR sequence derives from a human donor in good health (CMV status not recorded). Some clones in this sample may be carry-over from other donors' samples. The sequenced material came from CD8+ T cells from PBMCs. CDR3 in DNA: TGTGCCAGCAGTTTGGACTTAGCGGGGAGCACAGATACGCAGTATTTT. This translates into CASSLDLAGSTDTQYF.